This paragraph covers one T cell receptor (beta chain) sequence. Its antigen is unknown. The conserved final phenylalanine or tryptophan is absent from the CDR3, which likely points to a read error. No DNA is shown, since the ends of the CDR3 on it are uncertain; the CDR3 is the one TCRdb lists. Gene names refer to mouse genes. The data were taken from a study of tissue T cells after allogeneic stem cell transplantation. The CDR3 adds up to 14 amino acids, both ends counted. The germline CDR1 and CDR2 sequences are SGHDT and FRDEAV. The repertoire was sequenced with immunoSEQ multiplex PCR; TCRdb's copy has only in-frame clones and lacks some. The sample yields a few thousand clones, 40% to 55% seen once. Whole-study results and caveats: Across patients, clones rarely overlapped, yet motif clusters were shared tissue-specifically.

Time point noted: mouse harvest day 14 after allogeneic transplant. Tail vein injection delivered 10^7 T-cell-depleted bone marrow cells and 10^6 splenic CD5+ T cells. The chain joins TRBV14 to TRBJ2-6. TRBJ2-6 is termed a pseudogene. The clonotype comes from a female BALB/c mouse given C57BL/6 T cells with graft-versus-host disease after an allogeneic hematopoietic cell transplant. Sequencing used gut tissue. The CDR3 protein is CASSPEGSALALTD.